The 18 T cell receptor beta chains below all came from one sample that was sequenced in a study of blood T cells in healthy people across ages (dated by TCRdb to the mid-2010s). Receptor amplification or capture employed 5' RACE. The sequencer was an Illumina HiSeq 2500. A second about 6 to 11 cycle PCR used a sample-barcoded 5' primer and a J-beta primer mix. The public reads were quality trimmed at Q25 with fastp and then assembled into clones with MiXCR by TCRdb, keeping productive beta chains. Every distinct CDR3 protein forms one entry, paired with its most common genes and DNA. The sample table lists about a million distinct CDR3 sequences, 35% to 45% of them with a count of one. The ten largest clones represent over 10% of the sample. The source material was blood. The receptors stem from a man between 18 and 35 years old in good health.

This rearrangement joins TRBV2 to TRBJ2-7, with 9 bases matching TRBD1. This CDR3 is built from 17 residues. The V and J ends lost 1 base and 7 bases, in that order; junction bases with no gene match: 14. Germline V lookup: CDR1 SNHLY, CDR2 FYNNEI. This chain's CDR3 is CASSEGQGEPPYEEQYF. In nucleotides, the CDR3 is TGTGCCAGCAGTGAAGGACAGGGGGAGCCCCCCTACGAAGAGCAGTACTTC.

The gene calls are TRBV20-1 and TRBJ2-3; D call uncertain. The CDR3 is 10 residues long. Per germline, CDR1 DFQATT and CDR2 SNEGSKA (reference sequence). Trimming shortened V by 6 bases and J by 5 bases, and 6 bases separated the two germline ends. The CDR3 nucleotides read TGCAGTGCCCTGAGAGATACGCAGTATTTT. Translated, it gives CSALRDTQYF.

Turning to this clonotype: A junction boundary mismatches the germline segment, possibly from a read error. This sequence joins TRBV5-5 and TRBJ1-5; D possibly corresponds to TRBD1 (5 bases). CDR3 size: 15 residues. CDR1 is SGHKS, CDR2 YYEKEE, per germline (reference sequence). The CDR3 DNA reads TGTGCCTGCAGCTTGCTGACAGATAGCAATCAGCCCCAGCATTTT. Translating gives CACSLLTDSNQPQHF.

V usage is TRBV5-1 and J usage is TRBJ2-2; the match to TRBD1 covers 10 bases. Losses at the gene ends were 4 bases for V and 3 bases for J; bases not matched to a gene: 6. The germline V gene has CDR1 SGHRS and CDR2 YFSETQ. The CDR3 consists of 16 residues. The CDR3: CASSPDRGRYTGELFF. The CDR3 DNA reads TGCGCCAGCAGCCCCGACAGGGGGCGATACACCGGGGAGCTGTTTTTT.

The CDR3 DNA is TGCGCCAGCAGCCATCCTGGACAGGGGATCACAGATACGCAGTATTTT. Amino acids: CASSHPGQGITDTQYF. The chain joins TRBV4-1 to TRBJ2-3; 9 positions agree with TRBD1. The CDR3 totals 16 residues. Germline lookup yields CDR1 MGHRA and CDR2 YSYEKL. The J segment lost 2 bases and the V segment lost 3 bases, leaving 6 bases of the junction unmatched.

This clonotype has only a few counts. The chain is built from TRBV20-1 and TRBJ1-4; 7 nucleotides line up with TRBD1. CDR1 and CDR2 (germline): DFQATT, SNEGSKA (reference sequence). J gave up 2 bases and V 1 base, and 4 bases lay outside the gene matches. The CDR3 consists of 15 residues. CDR3 residues: CSARVLTGTNEKLFF. As DNA, the CDR3 is TGCAGTGCTAGAGTTTTGACAGGGACTAATGAAAAACTGTTTTTT.

The gene calls are TRBV4-2 and TRBJ1-1, with D unclear. Trimming cost V 6 bases and J 6 bases, with 17 bases left between them. The CDR3 has 14 amino acids. The V gene's germline CDR1 is LGHNA and CDR2 YNFKEQ. The DNA for the CDR3 is TGTGCCAGCAGTCAGGACTTATCCGGCGCTGAAGCTTTCTTT. Translating it yields CASSQDLSGAEAFF.

Concerning this clonotype: Germline and junction disagree at one end, which may indicate a read error. This chain connects TRBV10-3 to TRBJ1-1; D possibly corresponds to TRBD1 (5 bases). The CDR3 runs 14 residues. Germline lookup yields CDR1 ENHRY and CDR2 SYGVKD. The chain's CDR3 is CALRDRQRGTEAFF. DNA for the CDR3: TGTGCCCTCAGGGACCGACAGCGTGGGACTGAAGCTTTCTTT.

Only a few counts were recorded for this clonotype. A read error may account for a junction end that differs from germline. The rearrangement links TRBV12-3 or TRBV12-4 to TRBJ2-3; the D gene is possibly TRBD1 (5 bases). The CDR3 loop spans 14 amino acids. CDR3 protein: CASSLGVRTDTQYF. The CDR3 nucleotides are TGTGCCAGCAGCTTAGGGGTCCGCACAGATACGCAGTATTTT.

This clonotype has a handful of counts. The chain couples TRBV6-2 or TRBV6-3 to TRBJ1-1; D gene ambiguous. V shed 6 bases and J shed 8 bases, with 13 bases lying between them. This CDR3 is built from 12 residues. In germline, CDR1 is MNHEY, CDR2 SVGEGT. The CDR3 DNA reads as TGTGCCAGCAGCTCTGTGGGTCCCGAAGCTTTCTTT. It translates to CASSSVGPEAFF.

Only a few counts were recorded for this clonotype. The chain has TRBV7-9 and TRBJ1-2; D might be TRBD1 (5 bases). V lost 5 bases, J lost 4 bases, and 23 bases lay in between. This CDR3 is 17 amino acids long. CDR1 and CDR2 (germline): SEHNR, FQNEAQ (reference sequence). CDR3 amino acids: CASSPGKSTERLYGYTF. In DNA form, the CDR3 reads TGTGCCAGCAGCCCAGGGAAATCGACAGAACGACTCTATGGCTACACCTTC.

The rearrangement uses TRBV27 and TRBJ1-5; no reliable D call. Germline lookup yields CDR1 MNHEY and CDR2 SMNVEV (reference sequence). V shed 6 bases and J shed 5 bases, with 14 bases lying between them. This CDR3 has 14 residues. The chain's CDR3 is CASRPTRGHQPQHF. CDR3 DNA: TGTGCCAGCAGACCTACACGGGGTCATCAGCCCCAGCATTTT.

This clonotype was seen repeatedly, ten times or more. J is TRBJ2-1 and V is TRBV5-1, with D perhaps TRBD2 (5 bases). The V gene lost 2 bases and the J gene lost 1 base, with 7 bases spanning the gap. CDR1 SGHRS and CDR2 YFSETQ come from the germline V gene. The CDR3 is made up of 14 amino acids. In DNA, the CDR3 is TGCGCCAGCAGCTTACCGGGGTCCTACAATGAGCAGTTCTTC. It codes for CASSLPGSYNEQFF.

This clonotype was picked up a small number of times. This chain connects TRBV20-1 to TRBJ2-3; maybe TRBD2 (6 bases). The CDR3 covers 17 residues. CDR1 and CDR2 from the germline V gene are DFQATT and SNEGSKA (reference sequence). Between the trimmed V and J ends, which lost 0 bases and 2 bases, there was a span of 18 bases. The CDR3 sequence: CSARDYGAGPITDTQYF. As DNA, the CDR3 is TGCAGTGCTAGAGATTACGGCGCGGGGCCCATCACAGATACGCAGTATTTT.

This clonotype was counted a few times. The chain uses TRBV2 and TRBJ1-5; 7 bases align to TRBD1. The germline gives CDR1 SNHLY, CDR2 FYNNEI. The CDR3 length is 15 residues. Trimming cost V 2 bases and J 5 bases; bases outside gene matches: 6. The CDR3 protein is CASSESRDRYQPQHF. DNA for the CDR3: TGTGCCAGCAGTGAATCCCGGGACAGATATCAGCCCCAGCATTTT. Full variable domain (outside the CDR3, taken from reference TRBV2 and TRBJ1-5): EPEVTQTPSHQVTQMGQEVILRCVPISNHLYFYWYRQILGQKVEFLVSFYNNEISEKSEIFDDQFSVERPDGSNFTLKIRSTKLEDSAMYFCASSESRDRYQPQHFGDGTRLSIL.

As for this clonotype: The junction differs from germline at one of its ends, possibly a read error. The chain links TRBV5-1 to TRBJ2-3, with 9 bases fitting TRBD2. Germline CDR1 SGHRS, CDR2 YFSETQ. CDR3 length equals 17 residues. The chain's CDR3 is CASSLALAGALTETQYF. CDR3 DNA sequence: TGCGCCAGCAGCTTGGCGTTAGCGGGGGCTCTCACAGAGACGCAGTATTTT. Full variable domain (outside the CDR3, taken from reference TRBV5-1 and TRBJ2-3): KAGVTQTPRYLIKTRGQQVTLSCSPISGHRSVSWYQQTPGQGLQFLFEYFSETQRNKGNFPGRFSGRQFSNSRSEMNVSTLELGDSALYLCASSLALAGALTETQYFGPGTRLTVL.

This clonotype came up once. The rearrangement joins TRBV9 to TRBJ2-1, with 9 bases aligning to TRBD2. Germline V gives CDR1 SGDLS, CDR2 YYNGEE. V dropped 6 bases and J dropped 0; count of bases not matched to a gene: 7. The CDR3 consists of 16 residues. This CDR3 reads CASTAGGPSSYNEQFF. CDR3 DNA: TGTGCCAGCACCGCGGGGGGGCCTAGCTCCTACAATGAGCAGTTCTTC.

The J gene is TRBJ1-4, the V gene TRBV7-9; no clear D. The CDR3 spans 18 residues. Germline CDR1 and CDR2: SEHNR and FQNEAQ (reference sequence). V shed 5 bases and J shed 0 bases, with 19 bases lying between them. This chain's CDR3 is CASSGSMAVVATNEKLFF. The CDR3 DNA sequence: TGTGCCAGCAGCGGGTCCATGGCCGTAGTTGCAACTAATGAAAAACTGTTTTTT.